This T cell receptor beta chain was found in a study of a mutant IDH1 vaccine in newly diagnosed glioma. Study-wide context: Following radiotherapy alone, or alongside temozolomide cycles, vaccination was started after an interval of 4-6 weeks.

Data came from immunoSEQ multiplex PCR; TCRdb stores just in-frame clones and leaves some out. The table has tens of thousands of clones, around 76% seen once; the top ten hold about 5%. Study-wide results and caveats: Pseudoprogression apparently tracked independently of changes in top peripheral T cell clonotypes.

The time point was: week 23, last vaccination. Every vaccination contained 300 ug of the mutant IDH1 20-mer peptide and was paired with topical imiquimod. New astrocytomas of WHO grade 3 or 4 that were IDH1-mutant and ATRX-lost were found in the donors. To note about this clone: The antigen is unknown.

This TCR was recovered from a man between 50 and 59 years old with glioma. The sequencing used PBMCs, collected from a glioma patient whose treatment included an IDH1 peptide vaccine.

The CDR3 DNA follows: TGTGCCAGTAGTGCTACAGGGATCCGTGGCTACACCTTC. The encoded protein is CASSATGIRGYTF. The rearrangement uses TRBV19 and TRBJ1-2; D might be TRBD1 (6 bases). Germline values: CDR1 LNHDA, CDR2 SQIVND (reference sequence). V shed 5 bases and J shed 7 bases, with 14 bases lying between them. This CDR3 has 13 amino acids.